This TCR beta chain stems from a study of T cell responses to AZD1222 COVID-19 vaccine. Study conclusions and caveats: The study identified only five to seven AZD1222 recipients as seropositive at baseline.

CDR3 length equals 13 residues. Germline CDR1 SEHNR, CDR2 FQNEAQ (reference sequence). V shed 5 bases, J shed 7 bases, and the junction held 4 bases outside the gene matches. Some clones are missing from TCRdb's copy, which holds only in-frame ones; the method was immunoSEQ multiplex PCR. The sample holds roughly 120,000 clones, 87% seen once. With regard to this clone: The antigen is undetermined.

The V call is TRBV7-9, the J call TRBJ2-1, with TRBD1 matching 8 bases. The clonotype comes from an adult in good health. Sample: peripheral blood, taken on day 0 of AZD1222 vaccination. The chain's CDR3 is CASSGQGRNEQFF. As DNA, the CDR3 is TGTGCCAGCAGCGGACAGGGTAGGAATGAGCAGTTCTTC.